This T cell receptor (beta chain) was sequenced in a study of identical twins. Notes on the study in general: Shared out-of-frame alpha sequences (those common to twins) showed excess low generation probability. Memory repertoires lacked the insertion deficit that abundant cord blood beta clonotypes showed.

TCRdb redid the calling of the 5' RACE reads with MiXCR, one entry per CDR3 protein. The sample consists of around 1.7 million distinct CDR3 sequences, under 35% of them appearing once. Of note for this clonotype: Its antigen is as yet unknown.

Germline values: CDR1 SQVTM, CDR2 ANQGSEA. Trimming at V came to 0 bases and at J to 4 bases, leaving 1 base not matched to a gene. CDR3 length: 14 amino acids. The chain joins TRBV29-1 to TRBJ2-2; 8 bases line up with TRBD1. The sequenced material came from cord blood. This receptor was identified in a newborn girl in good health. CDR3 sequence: CSVEDRGRTGELFF. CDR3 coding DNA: TGCAGCGTTGAAGACAGGGGGCGCACCGGGGAGCTGTTTTTT.